Listed below are T cell receptor beta chains from one sample, sequenced in a study of blood T cell repertoires in COVID-19. Assay used: immunoSEQ multiplex PCR; TCRdb lists only in-frame clones, some missing. The sample includes around 230,000 clones, approximately 82% of them seen just once. Sequencing was carried out using peripheral blood. All receptors derive from a woman aged 70-85 years with active or convalescent COVID-19. Both conserved end residues are part of each CDR3. Fields, in order: J gene, clone size, V gene, D gene, CDR3 DNA, CDR3 protein. A D gene is named only where the DNA matches it firmly. Not every row has a clone size; where given, it reads once, few, many or a size class.

>TRBJ2-1|NA|TRBV5-4|TRBD2
TGTGCCAGCAGCTTGAAGGCTGCGGGGGATGAGCAGTTCTTC
CASSLKAAGDEQFF
>TRBJ1-6|NA|TRBV15|TRBD1
TGTGCCACCAGCAGCATTCGACAGGGATCGAGCGATTCACCCCTCCACTTT
CATSSIRQGSSDSPLHF
>TRBJ1-1|NA|TRBV10-3|TRBD1
TGTGCCATCAGCATCCGACAGGGAAGGGACACTGAAGCTTTCTTT
CAISIRQGRDTEAFF
>TRBJ1-1|NA|TRBV28|NA
TGTGCCAGCAGTCTCTCGGGACTCCCTCTAGACTCAGAAGCTTTCTTT
CASSLSGLPLDSEAFF
>TRBJ2-5|NA|TRBV6-2/TRBV6-3|TRBD1
TGTGCCAGCAGCCCCCGGACAGGGAAAGAGACCCAGTACTTC
CASSPRTGKETQYF
>TRBJ2-1|NA|TRBV5-1|TRBD2
TGCGCCAGCAGTACTGGACTAGCGGAAGGGGATGAGCAGTTCTTC
CASSTGLAEGDEQFF
>TRBJ1-1|NA|TRBV7-9|NA
TGTGCCAGCAGCTTGCAGGGTGGCAGCACTGAAGCTTTCTTT
CASSLQGGSTEAFF
>TRBJ2-1|NA|TRBV28|TRBD2
TGTGCCAGCAGTTTAGGAGTAGCGGGAGGCCCGGGGCAGTTCTTC
CASSLGVAGGPGQFF
>TRBJ2-5|NA|TRBV29-1|NA
TGCAGCCTCTTACAGGGGCGGGGAGAGACCCAGTACTTC
CSLLQGRGETQYF
>TRBJ2-1|NA|TRBV6-1|TRBD1
TGTGCCAGCAGTGAAGGTCCAGGGGGCTACAATGAGCAGTTCTTC
CASSEGPGGYNEQFF
>TRBJ1-5|NA|TRBV7-2|NA
TGTGCCAGCAGCTTAGCGGCGGGCCACCAGGCCCAGCATTTT
CASSLAAGHQAQHF
>TRBJ2-3|NA|TRBV6-2/TRBV6-3|NA
TGTGCCAGCAGTTTACCCCGGAGCACAGATACGCAGTATTTT
CASSLPRSTDTQYF
>TRBJ2-7|NA|TRBV5-1|TRBD1
TGCGCCAGCAGCTCTCGGACAGGTACCTACGAGCAGTACTTC
CASSSRTGTYEQYF
>TRBJ1-1|NA|TRBV2|NA
TGTGCCAGCAGAGGGGTTGGTGAAGCTTTCTTT
CASRGVGEAFF
>TRBJ2-5|many|TRBV7-9|TRBD1
TGTGCCAGCAGCCCATTCCAGGGGGAAGAGACCCAGTACTTC
CASSPFQGEETQYF
>TRBJ2-3|NA|TRBV4-2|TRBD2
TGTGCCAGCAGCTCGACTAGCGGGGCGTCAGATACGCAGTATTTT
CASSSTSGASDTQYF
>TRBJ1-5|NA|TRBV5-8|NA
TGTGCCAGCAGCTTCGGCAGGAGCAATCAGCCCCAGCATTTT
CASSFGRSNQPQHF
>TRBJ2-3|NA|TRBV27|NA
TGTGCCAGTCAACCCGGGGTCTCAGATACGCAGTATTTT
CASQPGVSDTQYF
>TRBJ2-4|NA|TRBV2|TRBD1
TGTGCCAGCAGAGAGACACAGGGGAGCAAAAACATTCAGTACTTC
CASRETQGSKNIQYF
>TRBJ2-1|NA|TRBV6-1|TRBD2
TGTGCCAGCAGTGAAGACGGGGCTAGCGGGGGCTCCTACAATGAGCAGTTCTTC
CASSEDGASGGSYNEQFF
>TRBJ2-1|NA|TRBV19|TRBD2
TGTGCCAGTAGTAGCCTAGCGGGAGGCATTTACAATGAGCAGTTCTTC
CASSSLAGGIYNEQFF
>TRBJ1-6|NA|TRBV5-1|TRBD1
TGCGCCAGCAGCTTAGAGGGGGCAGCTTCACCCCTCCACTTT
CASSLEGAASPLHF
>TRBJ2-2|NA|TRBV6-5|NA
TGTGCCAGCAGTTACAACAGGGATTCCGGGGAGCTGTTTTTT
CASSYNRDSGELFF
>TRBJ1-6|few|TRBV30|TRBD1
TGTGCCTGGAGTCTCCCGACAGGGGCAAATTCACCCCTCCACTTT
CAWSLPTGANSPLHF
>TRBJ1-2|few|TRBV5-1|NA
TGCGCCAGCAGCAGGGGACTGCCTGATGGATTTGGGGGCTACACCTTC
CASSRGLPDGFGGYTF
>TRBJ2-1|NA|TRBV5-1|TRBD2
TGCGCCAGCAGCTTTAGCGGGGAACAATACAATGAGCAGTTCTTC
CASSFSGEQYNEQFF
>TRBJ2-3|NA|TRBV11-3|NA
TGTGCCAGCAGCCGCGGGCCCAGCACAGATACGCAGTATTTT
CASSRGPSTDTQYF
>TRBJ2-1|once|TRBV7-2|NA
TGTGCCAGCAGCCCAAGGAGAGGTCTCCCCTACAATGAGCAGTTCTTC
CASSPRRGLPYNEQFF